This T cell receptor (beta chain) was captured by sequencing in a study of CD8 T cells in ankylosing spondylitis. CDR1 SGHRS and CDR2 YFSETQ come from the germline V gene. The CDR3 runs to 16 residues. The ends lost 1 base at V and 0 bases at J; junction bases unmatched: 3. Study-wide points: Apparently characteristic of ankylosing spondylitis blood was a TCR beta motif (roughly eight highly homologous variants).

TCR beta libraries were made by quantitative 5'-RACE with molecular barcodes. TCRdb reanalysed the 5' RACE reads using MiXCR and keeps one entry per CDR3 protein. Counted here are 750,000 to 850,000 distinct CDR3 sequences, around 11% occurring once; the ten biggest clones make up around 0.51%. As concerns this clonotype: What it binds is not known.

The sequencing input was blood, either unsorted or a sorted T cell fraction (not recorded which). The chain joins TRBV5-1 to TRBJ2-2; 7 nucleotides match TRBD2. The source of this sequence is a male donor with ankylosing spondylitis. In nucleotides, the CDR3 is TGCGCCAGCAGCTTGCCTAGCGGTACGAACACCGGGGAGCTGTTTTTT. Translating gives CASSLPSGTNTGELFF.